This T cell receptor (beta chain) was documented in a study of T-cell reconstitution after alpha-beta-depleted transplantation in children. Molecular barcoding with unique molecular identifiers was used for the TCRbeta library. TCRdb passed the PCR reads through MiXCR, listing each CDR3 protein once. Of just over 350,000 distinct CDR3 sequences listed, about an eighth are singletons. V dropped 5 bases and J dropped 5 bases, with 12 bases sitting between them. There are 13 residues in the CDR3. The germline gives CDR1 SGHAT, CDR2 FQDESV (reference sequence). This clonotype originated in a human donor who donated a stem cell graft to a child with Fanconi anemia. The sample in question was PBMCs, obtained from the stem cell graft. The chain links TRBV11-1 to TRBJ1-1; D gene uncertain. The CDR3 DNA reads as TGTGCCAGCAGCCCGAGCCCCAGAACTGAAGCTTTCTTT. Protein sequence: CASSPSPRTEAFF. Full variable domain (remainder filled in from reference TRBV11-1 and TRBJ1-1): EAEVAQSPRYKITEKSQAVAFWCDPISGHATLYWYRQILGQGPELLVQFQDESVVDDSQLPKDRFSAERLKGVDSTLKIQPAELGDSAMYLCASSPSPRTEAFFGQGTRLTVV.